The rows below give T cell receptor beta chains drawn from one sample of a study of T cells in Graves' hyperthyroidism and ophthalmopathy. TCRdb redid the calling of the multiplex PCR reads with MiXCR, one entry per CDR3 protein. Of around 520,000 distinct CDR3 sequences listed, roughly an eighth are singletons. The specimen was blood. These receptors all come from a woman under 30 with Graves' hyperthyroidism. CDR3s include the opening cysteine and the closing phenylalanine or tryptophan. The D gene is left open where the match is weak. The listing skips clone size in some rows; elsewhere it reads once, few, many or a size class.

TRBD1	TRBJ1-6	TRBV25-1	13	few	CASTDRGNSPLHF	TGTGCCAGCACCGACAGGGGGAATTCACCCCTCCACTTT
.	TRBJ2-5	TRBV6-2/TRBV6-3	15	many	CASSPPEWGQETQYF	TGTGCCAGCAGCCCTCCAGAGTGGGGTCAAGAGACCCAGTACTTC
.	TRBJ1-2	TRBV14	16	many	CASSQDLRVVVDGYTF	TGTGCCAGCAGCCAAGATTTACGGGTTGTCGTTGATGGCTACACCTTC
TRBD2	TRBJ2-2	TRBV12-3/TRBV12-4	15	many	CASSFSVAGTGELFF	TGTGCCAGCAGTTTCTCCGTAGCGGGCACCGGGGAGCTGTTTTTT
.	TRBJ1-2	TRBV5-4	14	many	CASSFGQNPYGYTF	TGTGCCAGCAGCTTTGGGCAAAACCCCTATGGCTACACCTTC
.	TRBJ1-2	TRBV3-1	14	many	CASSQRGLEYGYTF	TGTGCCAGCAGCCAACGCGGACTGGAATATGGCTACACCTTC
TRBD2	TRBJ2-2	TRBV20-1	14	many	CSARAGGPVGELFF	TGCAGTGCTAGAGCGGGAGGGCCCGTCGGGGAGCTGTTTTTT
.	TRBJ1-1	TRBV30	16	many	CAWSPRDRRGYTEAFF	TGTGCCTGGAGTCCCCGGGACCGTAGAGGGTACACTGAAGCTTTCTTT
TRBD1	TRBJ2-2	TRBV29-1	13	.	CSVEDRVSGELFF	TGCAGCGTTGAGGACAGGGTTAGCGGGGAGCTGTTTTTT
.	TRBJ1-1	TRBV6-1	14	few	CASNPGSKNTEAFF	TGTGCCAGCAACCCGGGGTCCAAGAACACTGAAGCTTTCTTT
.	TRBJ1-4	TRBV10-1	14	many	CASSEGLGNEKLFF	TGCGCCAGCAGCGAGGGACTCGGCAATGAAAAACTGTTTTTT
TRBD2	TRBJ2-7	TRBV28	15	many	CASSFSSGTSYEQYF	TGTGCCAGCAGTTTTTCTAGCGGTACCTCCTACGAGCAGTACTTC
.	TRBJ2-3	TRBV2	13	once	CASGTESTDTQYF	TGTGCCAGCGGGACGGAAAGCACAGATACGCAGTATTTT
.	TRBJ1-1	TRBV9	15	many	CASSVGGGQNTEAFF	TGTGCCAGCAGCGTAGGGGGGGGACAGAACACTGAAGCTTTCTTT
TRBD2	TRBJ2-4	TRBV3-1	14	many	CASSQDWGGIIQYF	TGTGCCAGCAGCCAAGATTGGGGGGGTATCATTCAGTACTTC
.	TRBJ1-1	TRBV19	13	many	CASSIVKDTEAFF	TGTGCCAGTAGTATAGTTAAGGACACTGAAGCTTTCTTT
.	TRBJ1-5	TRBV5-6	12	few	CASSQLYQPQHF	TGTGCCAGCAGTCAGCTATACCAGCCCCAGCATTTT
TRBD1	TRBJ2-5	TRBV2	16	many	CASSALRAGGQETQYF	TGTGCCAGCAGTGCCCTGAGGGCAGGGGGCCAAGAGACCCAGTACTTC
.	TRBJ1-1	TRBV19	10	.	CASGSTEAFF	TGTGCCAGCGGGAGCACTGAAGCTTTCTTT
TRBD1	TRBJ2-7	TRBV7-6	14	many	CASSLQGQTYEQYF	TGTGCCAGCAGCTTACAGGGACAGACCTACGAGCAGTACTTC
.	TRBJ2-7	TRBV3-1	14	.	CASSQIELSHEQYF	TGTGCCAGCAGCCAAATAGAACTCAGCCACGAGCAGTACTTC
TRBD1	TRBJ1-1	TRBV5-6	15	.	CASSGAGQGVTEAFF	TGTGCCAGCAGCGGCGCGGGACAGGGGGTAACTGAAGCTTTCTTT
TRBD1	TRBJ1-1	TRBV27	14	many	CASSPGQGSAEAFF	TGTGCCAGCAGCCCGGGACAGGGGTCGGCCGAAGCTTTCTTT
.	TRBJ2-7	TRBV19	14	many	CASGRSAWAYEQYF	TGTGCCAGTGGGAGATCAGCTTGGGCCTACGAGCAGTACTTC
TRBD2	TRBJ2-1	TRBV4-1	14	.	CASSHLGGGNEQFF	TGCGCCAGCAGCCACTTGGGGGGAGGGAATGAGCAGTTCTTC
TRBD1	TRBJ1-6	TRBV30	16	.	CACSTGGSSYNSPLHF	TGTGCCTGCTCTACAGGGGGAAGCTCCTATAATTCACCCCTCCACTTT
TRBD1	TRBJ1-5	TRBV6-1	19	many	CASRALKRDRGHSNQPQHF	TGTGCCAGCAGAGCTCTAAAGAGGGACAGGGGACATAGCAATCAGCCCCAGCATTTT
.	TRBJ1-2	TRBV29-1	14	many	CSVEGTGSGGGYTF	TGCAGCGTTGAGGGAACAGGGTCCGGTGGTGGCTACACCTTC
.	TRBJ2-1	TRBV27	13	many	CASSFSLDNEQFF	TGTGCCAGCAGTTTTTCACTCGACAATGAGCAGTTCTTC
TRBD1	TRBJ2-3	TRBV7-3	15	.	CASSPQTGGTDTQYF	TGTGCCAGCAGCCCCCAGACAGGGGGCACAGATACGCAGTATTTT
TRBD1	TRBJ1-4	TRBV11-2	17	many	CASSLWVGDSSNEKLFF	TGTGCCAGCAGCTTATGGGTGGGGGACAGCTCTAATGAAAAACTGTTTTTT
TRBD1	TRBJ1-2	TRBV12-3/TRBV12-4	14	.	CASSQQTGFYGYTF	TGTGCCAGCAGCCAACAGACAGGGTTCTATGGCTACACCTTC
TRBD2	TRBJ2-5	TRBV2	14	.	CASSSRLAEETQYF	TGTGCCAGCAGTTCGAGACTAGCGGAAGAGACCCAGTACTTC
.	TRBJ1-1	TRBV3-1	12	many	CASSLWREEAFF	TGTGCCAGCAGCCTGTGGCGGGAAGAAGCTTTCTTT
.	TRBJ1-1	TRBV12-3/TRBV12-4	14	many	CASSPEGMNTEAFF	TGTGCCAGCAGTCCTGAGGGGATGAACACTGAAGCTTTCTTT
TRBD1	TRBJ1-2	TRBV7-9	16	.	CASSLLLGQGDFGYTF	TGTGCCAGCAGCTTACTCCTGGGACAGGGAGATTTTGGCTACACCTTC